A single TCR beta chain is shown here with its context. Its antigen is not known. Profiling relied on immunoSEQ multiplex PCR, and the TCRdb table lists in-frame clones only, not all of them. The sample has fewer than 150,000 clones; 88% are singletons. The data were taken from a study of T cell responses to AZD1222 COVID-19 vaccine. The CDR3 length is 14 residues. Germline assignment: CDR1 LGHNA and CDR2 YSLEER. Trimming removed 0 bases at V and 4 bases at J, with 7 bases between. Study outcomes and limitations: Only a handful of people who got AZD1222 tested seropositive at baseline.

This sequence originates from an adult in good health. The chain has TRBV4-3 and TRBJ1-5, with D hard to call. The material sequenced was peripheral blood, taken on day 0 of AZD1222 vaccination. The CDR3, as DNA: TGCGCCAGCAGCCAAGAGAGGGCAAATCAGCCCCAGCATTTT. Translation: CASSQERANQPQHF.